This TCR beta chain is from a study of cytomegalovirus exposure and HLA in healthy donors. The study's findings and limits: Earlier analysis found most TCR beta V segments productive about 90% or about 30% of the time. Using the classifier, cytomegalovirus status was reportedly diagnosed with high specificity and sensitivity.

CDR1 and CDR2 from the germline V gene are SEHNR and FQNEAQ (reference sequence). The CDR3 loop spans 16 amino acids. V was pared by 0 bases and J by 3 bases, with 15 bases between. In this sample, this clone turned up once. Its specificity is unknown. With 60 Vbeta and 13 Jbeta primers, the PCR was carried out. Original methodology: Approximately 79 million unique TCR beta chains, roughly 11 million of them shared, were counted by a later analysis. The table came from immunoSEQ multiplex PCR; TCRdb's copy has only in-frame clones and leaves some out. That table supplies the V and J calls and clone size; D and trimming were determined from the DNA. The sample has fewer than 250,000 clones; 70% to 75% are singletons.

The chain recombines TRBV7-9 with TRBJ2-7, with D perhaps TRBD1 (5 bases). The source material was PBMCs. This sequence originates from a man in his thirties or forties in good health and CMV-seropositive. This chain's CDR3 is CASSLAGDSPFYEQYF. The CDR3 nucleotides read TGTGCCAGCAGCTTAGCGGGCGACAGTCCCTTCTACGAGCAGTACTTC.